This TCR beta chain was recorded in a study of T cells after yellow fever vaccination. Trimming took 1 base from V and 6 from J; bases not matched to a gene: 6. Germline V gene data show CDR1 as SGHTA and CDR2 as FQGNSA. The CDR3 runs to 16 residues. TCRdb itself ran the 5' RACE reads through MiXCR, one entry per CDR3 protein. The sample lists about 130,000 distinct CDR3 sequences, 7.4% occurring once. This clonotype was seen at least ten times. This TCR was recovered from a man between 18 and 29 years old who received the YFV17D yellow fever vaccine. The starting material was CD4+ T cells sorted from PBMCs, obtained about 10 days after the first yellow fever vaccination. The J gene is TRBJ2-2, the V gene TRBV7-2, with 9 bases matching TRBD1. Here the CDR3 reads CASSLGPGTGSGELFF. DNA for the CDR3: TGTGCCAGCAGCTTAGGGCCCGGGACAGGGTCCGGGGAGCTGTTTTTT.